The clone carrying this TCR beta chain was detected ten times or more. This sample was taken from a study of regulatory T cells in long-lasting Graves disease. Arm-PCR of CDR3 regions and iRepertoire HTBI primers were used to build TCR beta libraries. TCRdb re-called the multiplex PCR reads through MiXCR, storing one row per CDR3 protein. This sample has over 450,000 distinct CDR3 sequences, with about 12% found just once. Time point of the sample: newly diagnosed GD, antithyroid drugs for less than 3 months. The authors made the TCR library using RNA they extracted from PBMCs. Germline lookup yields CDR1 DFQATT and CDR2 SNEGSKA (reference sequence). CDR3 length: 16 amino acids. The V gene end was trimmed by 0 bases and the J gene end by 1 base; junction bases not matched to a gene: 2. The data also belong to a second study, concerning T cells in Graves' hyperthyroidism and ophthalmopathy.

The TCR originated in a woman aged 25-40 years with Graves disease. Specimen: peripheral blood mononuclear cells (PBMCs), collected at new diagnosis, from a patient treated with antithyroid drugs. The rearrangement joins TRBV20-1 to TRBJ2-1; 11 bases match TRBD2. The CDR3 protein is CSARDPSGRSYNEQFF. The CDR3 DNA reads as TGCAGTGCTAGAGACCCTAGCGGGAGGTCCTACAATGAGCAGTTCTTC.